The following is a TCR beta chain sequence with its context. The antigen is not known. Germline V lookup: CDR1 LGHDT, CDR2 YNNKEL (reference sequence). The ends were cut back, 0 bases at V and 3 bases at J, with 12 bases in the middle. The CDR3 contains 15 residues. The sample originates from a study of blood T cells in healthy people across ages. Study-wide findings and caveats: Per million T cells, TCR beta diversity dropped roughly linearly as age increased.

Using a J-beta primer mix together with a sample-barcoded 5' primer, a second PCR was run for roughly 6 to 12 cycles. MiXCR was run by TCRdb on the 5' RACE reads, yielding one entry per CDR3 protein. The profile shows 750,000 to 950,000 distinct CDR3 sequences, roughly 25% of them singletons. In addition, the sample was reused for a study of T cells of mothers and their children.

This chain connects TRBV3-1 to TRBJ2-7; tentatively, D is TRBD1 or TRBD2 (6 bases each). The receptor's source is a boy aged 5-17 years in good health. The sequencing input was blood. The chain's CDR3 is CASSQDWGAVYEQYF. The CDR3 nucleotides are TGTGCCAGCAGCCAAGATTGGGGGGCCGTCTACGAGCAGTACTTC.